The 2 T cell receptor beta chains given below trace back to one sample, sequenced in a study of blood T cell repertoires in COVID-19 (dated by TCRdb to about 2020). Receptor amplification or capture employed the immunoSEQ multiplex PCR assay. TCRdb retrieved this table from immuneACCESS and kept in-frame rearrangements only. Not all clones are present; in checked studies, unresolved V genes account for under half, and no reason is known for the remainder. The sample data list roughly 350,000 clones, and roughly 90% of these were observed just once. Under 20% of the sample belongs to the ten largest clones. The specimen sequenced was PBMCs or T cells enriched from blood (not recorded which). Receptors originate from a woman aged 25-40 years who had recovered from COVID-19.

V and J are TRBV30 and TRBJ1-4; TRBD1 is a possible D gene (6 bases). V lost 0 bases to trimming and J lost 8 bases, with 13 bases between them. Germline values: CDR1 GTSNPN, CDR2 SVGIG (reference sequence). The CDR3 is 14 residues long. CDR3 loop: CAWSVDRLKEKLFF. The CDR3 DNA follows: TGTGCCTGGAGTGTAGACAGGCTTAAGGAAAAACTGTTTTTT.

About this clone itself: Sequence at one end of the junction differs from germline and may be a read error. V gene TRBV7-7 combines with J gene TRBJ2-3; 8 bases fit TRBD2. The length of the CDR3 is 12 residues. Germline values: CDR1 SSHAT, CDR2 FNYEAQ (reference sequence). The DNA for the CDR3 is TGTGCTAGCAGCTTAAGCGGGGGAATGCAGTATTTT. Protein: CASSLSGGMQYF.